Listed below are T cell receptor beta chains from one sample, sequenced in a study of T cell changes during pregnancy in multiple sclerosis. Measured with immunoSEQ multiplex PCR; TCRdb has only the in-frame clones, and not every one. The table has roughly 40,000 clones, just over 90% seen once. The source was peripheral blood, collected before pregnancy. These receptors originate from a female donor with multiple sclerosis, enrolled in a pregnancy study. Each CDR3 is given with its conserved first and last residue. D genes are given only for firm matches. Clone size, where shown, is once, few, many, or a class for clones that have expanded.

J gene: TRBJ1-2; D gene: TRBD1; clone size: few; V gene: TRBV2; CDR3 protein: CASSVMTWQDRAYGYTF; CDR3 DNA: TGTGCCAGCAGTGTCATGACATGGCAGGACAGGGCCTATGGCTACACCTTC
J gene: TRBJ2-1; D gene: TRBD1; clone size: few; V gene: TRBV29-1; CDR3 protein: CSGLGGQGKDEQFF; CDR3 DNA: TGCAGCGGCCTAGGGGGACAGGGGAAGGATGAGCAGTTCTTC
J gene: TRBJ2-1; D gene: -; clone size: -; V gene: TRBV21-1; CDR3 protein: CASSLRLAGEGPPRVEQFF; CDR3 DNA: TGTGCCAGCAGCCTTCGACTAGCGGGAGAAGGGCCACCTAGGGTGGAGCAGTTCTTC
J gene: TRBJ1-1; D gene: TRBD1; clone size: -; V gene: TRBV30; CDR3 protein: CAWRTWDRASTEAFF; CDR3 DNA: TGTGCCTGGAGAACTTGGGACAGGGCCAGCACTGAAGCTTTCTTT
J gene: TRBJ2-5; D gene: -; clone size: -; V gene: TRBV19; CDR3 protein: CASRPTGNQETQYF; CDR3 DNA: TGTGCCAGTAGACCAACAGGGAACCAAGAGACCCAGTACTTC
J gene: TRBJ1-1; D gene: -; clone size: -; V gene: TRBV5-5; CDR3 protein: CASSRGFNTEAFF; CDR3 DNA: TGTGCCAGCAGCCGAGGATTTAACACTGAAGCTTTCTTT
J gene: TRBJ2-3; D gene: TRBD2; clone size: once; V gene: TRBV4-1; CDR3 protein: CASSRLAGTTDTQYF; CDR3 DNA: TGCGCCAGCAGCCGACTAGCGGGAACCACAGATACGCAGTATTTT
J gene: TRBJ2-3; D gene: TRBD2; clone size: -; V gene: TRBV19; CDR3 protein: CASSIMPGGGSTDTQYF; CDR3 DNA: TGTGCCAGTAGTATAATGCCGGGAGGGGGTAGCACAGATACGCAGTATTTT
J gene: TRBJ2-7; D gene: TRBD2; clone size: -; V gene: TRBV9; CDR3 protein: CANVSSSGSSYEQYF; CDR3 DNA: TGTGCCAACGTATCTTCTAGCGGGTCCTCCTACGAGCAGTACTTC
J gene: TRBJ2-2; D gene: TRBD2; clone size: once; V gene: TRBV4-2; CDR3 protein: CASSHSGGNTGELFF; CDR3 DNA: TGTGCCAGCAGCCATAGCGGGGGCAACACCGGGGAGCTGTTTTTT
J gene: TRBJ1-2; D gene: -; clone size: once; V gene: TRBV29-1; CDR3 protein: CSVESHGPYGYTF; CDR3 DNA: TGCAGCGTTGAGTCCCATGGGCCCTATGGCTACACCTTC
J gene: TRBJ2-3; D gene: TRBD2; clone size: -; V gene: TRBV13; CDR3 protein: CASSLAGGITDTQYF; CDR3 DNA: TGTGCCAGCAGCTTAGCGGGAGGAATCACAGATACGCAGTATTTT
J gene: TRBJ1-3; D gene: TRBD1; clone size: -; V gene: TRBV4-2; CDR3 protein: CASSRLPGQSSGNTIYF; CDR3 DNA: TGTGCCAGCAGCCGCCTCCCGGGACAGTCCTCTGGAAACACCATATATTTT
J gene: TRBJ2-7; D gene: -; clone size: few; V gene: TRBV6-1; CDR3 protein: CASSGDTHSYF; CDR3 DNA: TGTGCCAGCAGTGGGGACACCCATTCTTACTTC
J gene: TRBJ1-1; D gene: -; clone size: -; V gene: TRBV2; CDR3 protein: CASKVIATEAFF; CDR3 DNA: TGTGCCAGCAAGGTAATAGCGACTGAAGCTTTCTTT
J gene: TRBJ2-3; D gene: -; clone size: -; V gene: TRBV11-3; CDR3 protein: CASSLVAGSTDTQYF; CDR3 DNA: TGTGCCAGCAGCTTAGTGGCGGGAAGCACAGATACGCAGTATTTT
J gene: TRBJ1-1; D gene: -; clone size: -; V gene: TRBV30; CDR3 protein: CAWSVRQAGNTEAFF; CDR3 DNA: TGTGCCTGGAGTGTAAGACAGGCGGGGAACACTGAAGCTTTCTTT
J gene: TRBJ2-4; D gene: -; clone size: -; V gene: TRBV30; CDR3 protein: CAWSVAGSNIQYF; CDR3 DNA: TGTGCCTGGAGTGTTGCGGGGAGTAACATTCAGTACTTC
J gene: TRBJ2-7; D gene: -; clone size: -; V gene: TRBV2; CDR3 protein: CASSDGVFRDEQYF; CDR3 DNA: TGTGCCAGCAGTGACGGGGTGTTCAGAGACGAGCAGTACTTC
J gene: TRBJ2-1; D gene: -; clone size: -; V gene: TRBV29-1; CDR3 protein: CSLDGNSYNEQFF; CDR3 DNA: TGCAGTCTCGACGGGAACTCCTACAATGAGCAGTTCTTC
J gene: TRBJ1-1; D gene: -; clone size: -; V gene: TRBV28; CDR3 protein: CASNERYENTEAFF; CDR3 DNA: TGTGCCAGCAACGAGAGGTATGAGAACACTGAAGCTTTCTTT
J gene: TRBJ2-7; D gene: TRBD2; clone size: -; V gene: TRBV6-4; CDR3 protein: CASSGEIAGGPLYEQYF; CDR3 DNA: TGTGCCAGCAGCGGGGAGATAGCGGGAGGGCCTTTATACGAGCAGTACTTC
J gene: TRBJ2-7; D gene: TRBD2; clone size: -; V gene: TRBV9; CDR3 protein: CASSAEAGVRYEQYF; CDR3 DNA: TGTGCCAGCAGCGCCGAAGCGGGAGTGAGGTACGAGCAGTACTTC
J gene: TRBJ1-4; D gene: TRBD1; clone size: -; V gene: TRBV5-1; CDR3 protein: CASGPGTGGEKLFF; CDR3 DNA: TGCGCCAGCGGACCCGGGACAGGGGGTGAAAAACTGTTTTTT
J gene: TRBJ2-5; D gene: TRBD2; clone size: -; V gene: TRBV5-4; CDR3 protein: CASSSGTSPQETQYF; CDR3 DNA: TGTGCCAGCAGCTCCGGGACTAGCCCCCAAGAGACCCAGTACTTC
J gene: TRBJ2-3; D gene: -; clone size: -; V gene: TRBV28; CDR3 protein: CASRETSKTDTQYF; CDR3 DNA: TGTGCCAGCAGGGAGACTAGTAAGACAGATACGCAGTATTTT
J gene: TRBJ2-7; D gene: TRBD2; clone size: -; V gene: TRBV5-5; CDR3 protein: CASSSGLAYEQYF; CDR3 DNA: TGTGCCAGCAGCTCAGGACTAGCCTACGAGCAGTACTTC
J gene: TRBJ1-1; D gene: TRBD1; clone size: -; V gene: TRBV29-1; CDR3 protein: CSVEWTGGTEAFF; CDR3 DNA: TGCAGCGTTGAATGGACAGGGGGCACTGAAGCTTTCTTT